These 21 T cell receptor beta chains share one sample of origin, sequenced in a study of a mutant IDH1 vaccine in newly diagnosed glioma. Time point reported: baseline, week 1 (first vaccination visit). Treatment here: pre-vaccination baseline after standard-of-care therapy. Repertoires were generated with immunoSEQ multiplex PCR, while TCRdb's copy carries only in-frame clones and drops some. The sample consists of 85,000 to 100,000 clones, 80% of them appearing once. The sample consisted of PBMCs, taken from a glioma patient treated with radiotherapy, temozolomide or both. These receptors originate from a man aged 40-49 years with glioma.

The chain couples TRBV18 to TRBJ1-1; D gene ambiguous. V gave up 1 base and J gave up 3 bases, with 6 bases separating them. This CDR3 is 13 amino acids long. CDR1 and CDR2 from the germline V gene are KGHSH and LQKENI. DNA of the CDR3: TGTGCCAGCTCACCACTAAGGGACACTGAAGCTTTCTTT. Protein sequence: CASSPLRDTEAFF.

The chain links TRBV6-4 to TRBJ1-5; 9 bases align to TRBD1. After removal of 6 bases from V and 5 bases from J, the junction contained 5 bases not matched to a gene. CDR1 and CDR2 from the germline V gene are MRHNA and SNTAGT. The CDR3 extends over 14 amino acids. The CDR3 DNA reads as TGTGCCAGCAGCAGGGGACAGGGACATCAGCCCCAGCATTTT. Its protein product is CASSRGQGHQPQHF.

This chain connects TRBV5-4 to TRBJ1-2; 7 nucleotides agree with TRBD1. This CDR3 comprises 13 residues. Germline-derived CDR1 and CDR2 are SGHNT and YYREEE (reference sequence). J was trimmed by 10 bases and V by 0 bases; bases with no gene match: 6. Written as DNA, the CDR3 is TGTGCCAGCAGCTTGGCGGCAGGGGGACCCTACACCTTC. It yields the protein CASSLAAGGPYTF.

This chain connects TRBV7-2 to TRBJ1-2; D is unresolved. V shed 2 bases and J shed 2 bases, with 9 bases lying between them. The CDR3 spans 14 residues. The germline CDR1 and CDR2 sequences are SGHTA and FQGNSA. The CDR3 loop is CASSLWKGNYGYTF. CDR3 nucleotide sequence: TGTGCCAGCAGCTTATGGAAAGGGAACTATGGCTACACCTTC.

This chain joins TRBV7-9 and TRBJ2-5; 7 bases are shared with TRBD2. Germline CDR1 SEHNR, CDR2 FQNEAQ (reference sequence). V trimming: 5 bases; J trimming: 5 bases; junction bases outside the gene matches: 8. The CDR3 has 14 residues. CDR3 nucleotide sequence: TGTGCCAGCAGCCAGGCGGGAGCCTTTGAGACCCAGTACTTC. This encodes CASSQAGAFETQYF.

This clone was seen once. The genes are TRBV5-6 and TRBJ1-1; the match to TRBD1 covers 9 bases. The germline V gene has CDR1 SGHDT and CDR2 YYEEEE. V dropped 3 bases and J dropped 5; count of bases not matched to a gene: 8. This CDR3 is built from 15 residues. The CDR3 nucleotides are TGTGCCAGCAGCTCGATCGGGACAGGGAGGACTGAAGCTTTCTTT. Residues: CASSSIGTGRTEAFF.

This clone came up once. Here the CDR3 reads CASSEEGQAQREYF. The CDR3 DNA reads TGTGCCAGCAGTGAAGAGGGACAGGCCCAAAGGGAGTACTTC. The rearrangement joins TRBV6-1 to TRBJ2-7, with 8 bases that match TRBD1. Germline assignment: CDR1 MNHNS and CDR2 SASEGT. V gave up 1 base and J gave up 11 bases; unmatched junction bases: 10. This CDR3 contains 14 residues.

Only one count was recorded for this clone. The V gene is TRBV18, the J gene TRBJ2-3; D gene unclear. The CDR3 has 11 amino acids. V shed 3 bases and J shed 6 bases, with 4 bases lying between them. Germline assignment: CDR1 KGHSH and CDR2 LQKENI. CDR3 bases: TGTGCCAGCTCACCGACGGATACGCAGTATTTT. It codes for CASSPTDTQYF.

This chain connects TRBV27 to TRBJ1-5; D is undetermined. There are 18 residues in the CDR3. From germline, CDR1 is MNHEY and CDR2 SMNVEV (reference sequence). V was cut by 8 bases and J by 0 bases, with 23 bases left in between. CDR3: CASQKRTSLSYSNQPQHF. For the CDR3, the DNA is TGTGCCAGCCAAAAAAGGACTTCGCTTAGTTATAGCAATCAGCCCCAGCATTTT.

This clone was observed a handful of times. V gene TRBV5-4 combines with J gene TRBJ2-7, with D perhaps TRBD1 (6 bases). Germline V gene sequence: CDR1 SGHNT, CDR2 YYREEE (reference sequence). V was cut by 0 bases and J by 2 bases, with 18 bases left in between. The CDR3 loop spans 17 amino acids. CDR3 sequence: CASSLGIAGTFTYEQYF. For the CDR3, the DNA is TGTGCCAGCAGCTTGGGGATCGCAGGGACATTCACCTACGAGCAGTACTTC.

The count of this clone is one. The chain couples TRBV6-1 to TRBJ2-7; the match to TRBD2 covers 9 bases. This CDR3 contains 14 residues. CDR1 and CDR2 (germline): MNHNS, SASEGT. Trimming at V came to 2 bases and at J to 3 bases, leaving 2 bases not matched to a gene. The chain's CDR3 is CASSEISGSYEQYF. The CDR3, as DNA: TGTGCCAGCAGTGAAATTAGCGGGAGCTACGAGCAGTACTTC.

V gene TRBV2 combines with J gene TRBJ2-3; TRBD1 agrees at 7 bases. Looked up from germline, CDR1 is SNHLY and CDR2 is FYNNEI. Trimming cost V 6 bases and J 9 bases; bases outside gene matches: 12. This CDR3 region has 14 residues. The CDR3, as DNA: TGTGCCAGCAGCGGGGACAGTGCCAAAGTGACGCAGTATTTT. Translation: CASSGDSAKVTQYF.

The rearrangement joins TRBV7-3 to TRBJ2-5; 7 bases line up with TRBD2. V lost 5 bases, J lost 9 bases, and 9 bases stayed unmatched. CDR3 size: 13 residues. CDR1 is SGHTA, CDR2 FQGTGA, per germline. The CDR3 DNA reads TGTGCCAGCAGCACGGGACTAAAAGATCCCCAGTACTTC. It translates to CASSTGLKDPQYF.

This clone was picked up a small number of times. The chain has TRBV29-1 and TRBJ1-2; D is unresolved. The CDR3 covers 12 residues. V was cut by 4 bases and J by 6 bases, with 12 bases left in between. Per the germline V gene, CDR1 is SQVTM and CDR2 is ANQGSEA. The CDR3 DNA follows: TGCAGCGTTGGCCCGGACGGAGATGGCTACACCTTC. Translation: CSVGPDGDGYTF.

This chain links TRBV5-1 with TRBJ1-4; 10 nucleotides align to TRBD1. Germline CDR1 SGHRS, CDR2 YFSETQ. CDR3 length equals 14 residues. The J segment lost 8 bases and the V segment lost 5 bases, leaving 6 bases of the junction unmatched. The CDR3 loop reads CASRTGGGGEKLFF. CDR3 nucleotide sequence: TGCGCCAGCAGGACAGGGGGCGGCGGCGAAAAACTGTTTTTT. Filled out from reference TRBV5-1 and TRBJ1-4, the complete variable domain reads KAGVTQTPRYLIKTRGQQVTLSCSPISGHRSVSWYQQTPGQGLQFLFEYFSETQRNKGNFPGRFSGRQFSNSRSEMNVSTLELGDSALYLCASRTGGGGEKLFFGSGTQLSVL.

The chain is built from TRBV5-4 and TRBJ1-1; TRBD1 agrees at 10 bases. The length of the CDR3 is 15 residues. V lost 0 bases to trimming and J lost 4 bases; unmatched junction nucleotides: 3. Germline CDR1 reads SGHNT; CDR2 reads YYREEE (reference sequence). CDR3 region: CASSLGTGGFTEAFF. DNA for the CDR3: TGTGCCAGCAGCTTGGGGACAGGGGGTTTCACTGAAGCTTTCTTT.

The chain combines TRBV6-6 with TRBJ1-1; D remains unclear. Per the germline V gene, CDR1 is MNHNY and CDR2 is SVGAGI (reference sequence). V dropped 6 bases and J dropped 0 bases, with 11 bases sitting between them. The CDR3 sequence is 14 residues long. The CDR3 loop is CASSWAEVNTEAFF. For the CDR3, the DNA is TGTGCCAGCAGCTGGGCGGAGGTGAACACTGAAGCTTTCTTT.

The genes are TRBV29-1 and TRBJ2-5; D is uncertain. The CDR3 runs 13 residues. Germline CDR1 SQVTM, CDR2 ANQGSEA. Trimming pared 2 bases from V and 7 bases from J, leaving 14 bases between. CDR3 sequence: CSVEYVTWATQYF. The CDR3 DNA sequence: TGCAGCGTTGAATATGTGACGTGGGCGACCCAGTACTTC.

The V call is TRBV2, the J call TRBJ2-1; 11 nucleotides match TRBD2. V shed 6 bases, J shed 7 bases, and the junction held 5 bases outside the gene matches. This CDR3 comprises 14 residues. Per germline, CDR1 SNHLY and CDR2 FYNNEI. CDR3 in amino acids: CASSRRTSGNEQFF. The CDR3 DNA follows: TGTGCCAGCAGCCGGAGGACTAGCGGGAATGAGCAGTTCTTC.

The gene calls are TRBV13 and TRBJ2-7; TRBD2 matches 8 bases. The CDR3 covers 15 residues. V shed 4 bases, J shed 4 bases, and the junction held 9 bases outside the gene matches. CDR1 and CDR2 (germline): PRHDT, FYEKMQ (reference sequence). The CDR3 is CASSSSGGPGYEQYF. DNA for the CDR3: TGTGCCAGCAGCTCCAGCGGGGGCCCCGGATACGAGCAGTACTTC.

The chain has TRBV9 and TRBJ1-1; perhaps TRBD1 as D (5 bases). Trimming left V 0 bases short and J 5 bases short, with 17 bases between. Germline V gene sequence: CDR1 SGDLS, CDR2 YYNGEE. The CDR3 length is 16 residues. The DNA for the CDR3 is TGTGCCAGCAGCGTAGACCTTTCGGTGGGGCGAACTGAAGCTTTCTTT. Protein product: CASSVDLSVGRTEAFF.